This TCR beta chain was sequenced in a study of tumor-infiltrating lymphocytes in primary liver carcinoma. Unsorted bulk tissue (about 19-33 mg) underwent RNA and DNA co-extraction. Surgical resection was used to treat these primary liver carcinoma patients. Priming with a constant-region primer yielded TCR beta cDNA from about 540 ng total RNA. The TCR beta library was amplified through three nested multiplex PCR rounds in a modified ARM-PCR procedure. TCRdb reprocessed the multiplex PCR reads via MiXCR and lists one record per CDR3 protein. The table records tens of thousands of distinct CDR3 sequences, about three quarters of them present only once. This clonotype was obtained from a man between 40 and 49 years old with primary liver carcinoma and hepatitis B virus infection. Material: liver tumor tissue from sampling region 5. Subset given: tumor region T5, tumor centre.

CDR3 coding DNA: TGTGCCAGCAGCTTTTCCAGGGGGCCCAATCAGCCCCAGCATTTT. As protein: CASSFSRGPNQPQHF. The chain uses TRBV7-2 and TRBJ1-5; 8 nucleotides agree with TRBD1. V shed 3 bases, J shed 3 bases, and the junction held 4 bases outside the gene matches. The CDR3 is 15 residues long. CDR1 is SGHTA, CDR2 FQGNSA, per germline.